What follows is one TCR beta chain and its context. This CDR3 has 11 residues. V gave up 6 bases and J gave up 8 bases, with 8 bases separating them. Germline values: CDR1 LGHDT, CDR2 YNNKEL (reference sequence). The sample belongs to a study of blood T cells in healthy people across ages. Alongside a J-beta primer mix, a sample-barcoded 5' primer served in a second PCR lasting about 7 to 12 cycles. TCRdb called the 5' RACE reads again in MiXCR, with one record for every CDR3 protein. The table has roughly 1.6 million distinct CDR3 sequences, about 31% seen once; the top ten hold approximately 11%. What was sequenced was blood. This receptor was identified in a young woman in good health. The chain employs TRBV3-1 and TRBJ2-1; D ambiguous. The CDR3 coding sequence is TGTGCCAGCAGACCTGGGGATGAGCAGTTCTTC. It encodes CASRPGDEQFF.